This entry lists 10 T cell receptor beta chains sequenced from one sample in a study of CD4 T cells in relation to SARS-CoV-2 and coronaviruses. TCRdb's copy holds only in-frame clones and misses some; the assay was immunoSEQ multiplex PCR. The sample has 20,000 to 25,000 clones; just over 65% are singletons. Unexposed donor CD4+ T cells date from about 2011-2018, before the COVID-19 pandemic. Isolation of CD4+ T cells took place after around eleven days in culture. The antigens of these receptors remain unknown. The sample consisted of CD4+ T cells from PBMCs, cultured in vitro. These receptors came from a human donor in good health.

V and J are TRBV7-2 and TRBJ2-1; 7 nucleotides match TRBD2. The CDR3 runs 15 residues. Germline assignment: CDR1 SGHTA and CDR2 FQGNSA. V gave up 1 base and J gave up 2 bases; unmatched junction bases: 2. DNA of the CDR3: TGTGCCAGCAGCTTAGACAGCGGGACCTACAATGAGCAGTTCTTC. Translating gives CASSLDSGTYNEQFF.

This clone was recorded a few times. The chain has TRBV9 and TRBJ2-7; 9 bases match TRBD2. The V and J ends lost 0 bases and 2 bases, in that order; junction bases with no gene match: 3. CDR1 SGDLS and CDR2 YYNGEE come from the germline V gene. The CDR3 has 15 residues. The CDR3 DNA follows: TGTGCCAGCAGCGTAGGGCTAGCGGGAACCTACGAGCAGTACTTC. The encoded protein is CASSVGLAGTYEQYF.

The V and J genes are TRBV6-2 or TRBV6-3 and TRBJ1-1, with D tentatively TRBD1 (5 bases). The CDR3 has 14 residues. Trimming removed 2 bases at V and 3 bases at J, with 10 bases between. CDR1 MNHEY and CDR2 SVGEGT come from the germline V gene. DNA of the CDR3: TGTGCCAGCAGTTACAGGGTGGGGGACACTGAAGCTTTCTTT. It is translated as CASSYRVGDTEAFF.

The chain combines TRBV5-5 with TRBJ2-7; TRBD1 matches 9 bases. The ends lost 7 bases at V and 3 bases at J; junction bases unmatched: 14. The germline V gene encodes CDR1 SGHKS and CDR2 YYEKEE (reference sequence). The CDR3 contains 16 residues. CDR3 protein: CASSGGDGTGFYEQYF. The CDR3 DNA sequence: TGTGCCAGCTCCGGAGGGGACGGGACAGGGTTCTACGAGCAGTACTTC. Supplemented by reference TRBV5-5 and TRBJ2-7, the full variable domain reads DAGVTQSPTHLIKTRGQQVTLRCSPISGHKSVSWYQQVLGQGPQFIFQYYEKEERGRGNFPDRFSARQFPNYSSELNVNALLLGDSALYLCASSGGDGTGFYEQYFGPGTRLTVT.

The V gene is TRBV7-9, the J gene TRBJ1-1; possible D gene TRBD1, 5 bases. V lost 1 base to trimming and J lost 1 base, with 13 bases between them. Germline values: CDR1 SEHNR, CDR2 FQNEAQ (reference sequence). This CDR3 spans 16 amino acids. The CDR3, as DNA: TGTGCCAGCAGCTTAGGGGGCTTCAGGGAGAACACTGAAGCTTTCTTT. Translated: CASSLGGFRENTEAFF.

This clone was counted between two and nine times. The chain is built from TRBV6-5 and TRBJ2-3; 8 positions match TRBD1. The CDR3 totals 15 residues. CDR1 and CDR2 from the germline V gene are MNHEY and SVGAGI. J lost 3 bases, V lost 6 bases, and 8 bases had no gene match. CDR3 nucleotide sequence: TGTGCCAGCAGGCAGGGGGCGCTTAGGACAGATACGCAGTATTTT. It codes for CASRQGALRTDTQYF.

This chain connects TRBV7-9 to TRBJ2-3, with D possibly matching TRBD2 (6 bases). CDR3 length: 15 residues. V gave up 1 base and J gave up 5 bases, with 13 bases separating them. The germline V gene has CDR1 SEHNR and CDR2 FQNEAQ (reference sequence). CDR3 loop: CASSLGRGLGDTQYF. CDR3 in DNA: TGTGCCAGCAGCTTAGGGCGGGGTTTGGGAGATACGCAGTATTTT.

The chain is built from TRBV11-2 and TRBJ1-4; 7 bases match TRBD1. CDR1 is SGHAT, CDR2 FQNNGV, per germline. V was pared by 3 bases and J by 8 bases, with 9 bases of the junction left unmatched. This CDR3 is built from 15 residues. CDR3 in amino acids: CASSLLDRAGEKLFF. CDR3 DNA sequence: TGTGCCAGCAGCTTGCTTGACAGGGCCGGAGAAAAACTGTTTTTT.

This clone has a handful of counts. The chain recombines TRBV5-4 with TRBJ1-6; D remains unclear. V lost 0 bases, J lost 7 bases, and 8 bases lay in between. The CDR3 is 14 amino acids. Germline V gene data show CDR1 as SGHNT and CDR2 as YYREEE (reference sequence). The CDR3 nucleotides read TGTGCCAGCAGCTTGGCCAGGTTCAATTCACCCCTCCACTTT. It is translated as CASSLARFNSPLHF.

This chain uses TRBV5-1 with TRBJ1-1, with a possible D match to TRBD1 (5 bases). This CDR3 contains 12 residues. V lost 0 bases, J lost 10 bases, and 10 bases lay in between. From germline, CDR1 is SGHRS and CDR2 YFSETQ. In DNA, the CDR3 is TGCGCCAGCAGCTTGGGGGAAGGGGTAGCTTTCTTT. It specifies CASSLGEGVAFF.